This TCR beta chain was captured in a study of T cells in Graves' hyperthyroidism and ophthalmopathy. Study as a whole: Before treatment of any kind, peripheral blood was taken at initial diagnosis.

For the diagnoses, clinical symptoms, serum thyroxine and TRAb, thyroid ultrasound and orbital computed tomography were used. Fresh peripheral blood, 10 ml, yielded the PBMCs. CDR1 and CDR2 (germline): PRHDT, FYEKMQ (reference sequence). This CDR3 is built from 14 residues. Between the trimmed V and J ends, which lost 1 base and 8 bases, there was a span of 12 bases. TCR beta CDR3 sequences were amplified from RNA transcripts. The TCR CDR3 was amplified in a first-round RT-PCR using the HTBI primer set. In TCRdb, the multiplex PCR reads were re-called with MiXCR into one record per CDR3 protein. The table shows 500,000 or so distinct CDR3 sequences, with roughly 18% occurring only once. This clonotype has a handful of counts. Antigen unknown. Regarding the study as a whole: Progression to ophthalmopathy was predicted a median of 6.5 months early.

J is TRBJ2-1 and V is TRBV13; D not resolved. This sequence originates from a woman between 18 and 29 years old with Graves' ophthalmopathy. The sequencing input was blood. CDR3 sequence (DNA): TGTGCCAGCAGCTTAGCGGTCCGATGGCATGAGCAGTTCTTC. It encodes CASSLAVRWHEQFF.